This record concerns one T cell receptor (beta chain) sequence. Its antigen is not identified. PCR primers comprised 60 Vbeta and 13 Jbeta primers. Profiling relied on immunoSEQ multiplex PCR, and the TCRdb table lists in-frame clones only, not all of them. The sample has approximately 140,000 clones, under 85% seen once. Germline V gene sequence: CDR1 SGHTA, CDR2 FQGNSA. The CDR3 runs to 15 residues. V was trimmed by 1 base and J by 5 bases, leaving 9 bases between them. This record comes from a study of cytomegalovirus exposure and HLA in healthy donors. Study-wide results and caveats: Specificity of a few CMV-associated chains for CMV antigens was verified in vitro. A previous analysis found most TCR beta V segments productive roughly 90% or roughly 30% of the time. In a later analysis, TCR association rates varied by HLA locus: DRB1 most, HLA-C fewest. In a later analysis, most CMV-associated TCR beta chains appeared HLA-restricted.

The chain uses TRBV7-2 and TRBJ1-6; unclear D gene. Sequencing was carried out using PBMCs. The sequence came from a boy aged 5-17 years in good health and CMV-seronegative. CDR3 in DNA: TGTGCCAGCAGCTTAGTTGTGGCAGATAATTCACCCCTCCACTTT. Translation gives CASSLVVADNSPLHF. The whole variable domain, filled in from reference TRBV7-2 and TRBJ1-6, reads GAGVSQSPSNKVTEKGKDVELRCDPISGHTALYWYRQSLGQGLEFLIYFQGNSAPDKSGLPSDRFSAERTGGSVSTLTIQRTQQEDSAVYLCASSLVVADNSPLHFGNGTRLTVT.